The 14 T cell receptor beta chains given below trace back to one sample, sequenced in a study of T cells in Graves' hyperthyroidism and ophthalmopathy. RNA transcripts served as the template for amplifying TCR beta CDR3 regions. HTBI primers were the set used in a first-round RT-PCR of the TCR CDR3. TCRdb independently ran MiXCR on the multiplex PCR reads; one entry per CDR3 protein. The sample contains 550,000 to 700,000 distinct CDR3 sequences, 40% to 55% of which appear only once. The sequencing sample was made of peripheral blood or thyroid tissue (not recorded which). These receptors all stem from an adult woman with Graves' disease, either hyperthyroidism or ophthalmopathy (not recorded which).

CDR3: CASSYGQEDGYTF. CDR3 in DNA: TGTGCCAGCAGCTACGGACAGGAGGATGGCTACACCTTC. V gene TRBV7-9 combines with J gene TRBJ1-2; 7 bases agree with TRBD1. V was pared by 4 bases and J by 6 bases, with 5 bases of the junction left unmatched. The CDR3 has 13 residues. Germline-derived CDR1 and CDR2 are SEHNR and FQNEAQ (reference sequence).

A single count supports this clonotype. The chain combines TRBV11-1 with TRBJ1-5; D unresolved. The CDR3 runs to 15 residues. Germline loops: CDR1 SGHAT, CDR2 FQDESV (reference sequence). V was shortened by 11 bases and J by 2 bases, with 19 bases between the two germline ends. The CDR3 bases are TGTGCCTGGAGTGTAGGTCTTATGGGCAATCAGCCCCAGCATTTT. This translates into CAWSVGLMGNQPQHF. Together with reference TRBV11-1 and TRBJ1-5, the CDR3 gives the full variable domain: EAEVAQSPRYKITEKSQAVAFWCDPISGHATLYWYRQILGQGPELLVQFQDESVVDDSQLPKDRFSAERLKGVDSTLKIQPAELGDSAMYLCAWSVGLMGNQPQHFGDGTRLSIL.

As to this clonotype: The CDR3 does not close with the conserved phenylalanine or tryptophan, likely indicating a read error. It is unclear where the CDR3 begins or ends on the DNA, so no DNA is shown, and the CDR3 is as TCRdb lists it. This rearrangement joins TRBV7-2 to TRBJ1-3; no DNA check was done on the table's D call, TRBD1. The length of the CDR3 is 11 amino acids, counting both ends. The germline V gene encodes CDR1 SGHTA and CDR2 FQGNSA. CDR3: CASSSHRDRRA.

CDR3 nucleotides: TGTGCCAGCAGCCCCAGGATGAGGGGGTCTGAGCAGTTCTTC. Translation gives CASSPRMRGSEQFF. This chain connects TRBV11-2 to TRBJ2-1; a weak D match, TRBD1 (6 bases). The CDR3 consists of 14 residues. Trimming cost V 5 bases and J 9 bases, with 17 bases left between them. Germline CDR1 and CDR2: SGHAT and FQNNGV.

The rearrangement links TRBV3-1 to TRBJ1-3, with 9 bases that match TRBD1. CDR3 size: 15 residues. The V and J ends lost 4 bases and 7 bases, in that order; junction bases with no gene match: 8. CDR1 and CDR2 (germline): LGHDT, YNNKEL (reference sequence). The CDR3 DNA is TGTGCCAGCAGCCCATACCTCGACAGGGGGAACACCATATATTTT. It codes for CASSPYLDRGNTIYF.

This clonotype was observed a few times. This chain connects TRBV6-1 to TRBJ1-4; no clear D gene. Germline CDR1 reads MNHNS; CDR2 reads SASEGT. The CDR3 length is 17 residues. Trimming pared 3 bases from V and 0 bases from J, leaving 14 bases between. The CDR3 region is CASSDPGNGATNEKLFF. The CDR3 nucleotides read TGTGCCAGCAGTGACCCGGGGAATGGGGCAACTAATGAAAAACTGTTTTTT.

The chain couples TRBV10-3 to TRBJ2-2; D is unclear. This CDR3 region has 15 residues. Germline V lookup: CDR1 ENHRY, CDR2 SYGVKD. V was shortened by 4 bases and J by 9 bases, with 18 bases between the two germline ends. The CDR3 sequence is CAISAKVQGRRELFF. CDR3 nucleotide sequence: TGTGCCATCAGTGCCAAAGTACAAGGGCGCCGGGAGCTGTTTTTT.

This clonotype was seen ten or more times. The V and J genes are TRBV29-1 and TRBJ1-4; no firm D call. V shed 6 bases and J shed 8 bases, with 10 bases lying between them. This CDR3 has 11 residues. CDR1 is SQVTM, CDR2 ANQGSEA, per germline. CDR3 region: CSVPGGEKLFF. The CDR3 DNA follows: TGCAGCGTCCCGGGAGGGGAAAAACTGTTTTTT. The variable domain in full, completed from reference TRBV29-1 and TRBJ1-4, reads SAVISQKPSRDICQRGTSLTIQCQVDSQVTMMFWYRQQPGQSLTLIATANQGSEATYESGFVIDKFPISRPNLTFSTLTVSNMSPEDSSIYLCSVPGGEKLFFGSGTQLSVL.

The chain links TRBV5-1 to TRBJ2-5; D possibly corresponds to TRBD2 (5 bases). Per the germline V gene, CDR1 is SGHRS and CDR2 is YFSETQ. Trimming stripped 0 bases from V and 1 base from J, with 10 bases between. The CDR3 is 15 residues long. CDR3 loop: CASSLVHSAQETQYF. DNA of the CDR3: TGCGCCAGCAGCTTGGTTCATAGCGCCCAAGAGACCCAGTACTTC.

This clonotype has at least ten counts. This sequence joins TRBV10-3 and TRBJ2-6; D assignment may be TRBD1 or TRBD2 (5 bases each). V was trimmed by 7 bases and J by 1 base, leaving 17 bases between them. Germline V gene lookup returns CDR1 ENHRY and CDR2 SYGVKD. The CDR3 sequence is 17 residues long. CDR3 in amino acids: CAIKVGTDNSGANVLTF. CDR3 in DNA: TGTGCCATCAAGGTCGGGACGGACAATTCTGGGGCCAACGTCCTGACTTTC.

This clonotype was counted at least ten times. The CDR3 coding sequence is TGCAGTGCCAGCCCAGGGAGTGAAGAGCAGTACTTC. The encoded protein is CSASPGSEEQYF. The V gene is TRBV20-1, the J gene TRBJ2-7; perhaps D is TRBD1 or TRBD2 (5 bases each). Germline V lookup: CDR1 DFQATT, CDR2 SNEGSKA (reference sequence). V was shortened by 6 bases and J by 7 bases, with 16 bases between the two germline ends. This CDR3 spans 12 amino acids.

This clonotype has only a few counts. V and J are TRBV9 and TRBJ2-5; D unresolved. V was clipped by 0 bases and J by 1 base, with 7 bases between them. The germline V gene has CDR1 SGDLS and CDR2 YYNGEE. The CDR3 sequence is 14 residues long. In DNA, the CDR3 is TGTGCCAGCAGCGTAGAGCCTAGCCAAGAGACCCAGTACTTC. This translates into CASSVEPSQETQYF.

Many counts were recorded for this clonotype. CDR3 in amino acids: CASRDGNEQYF. CDR3 in DNA: TGCGCCAGCAGGGATGGGAACGAGCAGTACTTC. V usage is TRBV5-1 and J usage is TRBJ2-7; D unresolved. V lost 5 bases and J 5 bases, leaving 8 bases between the germline ends. The V gene's germline CDR1 is SGHRS and CDR2 YFSETQ. The CDR3 has 11 amino acids.

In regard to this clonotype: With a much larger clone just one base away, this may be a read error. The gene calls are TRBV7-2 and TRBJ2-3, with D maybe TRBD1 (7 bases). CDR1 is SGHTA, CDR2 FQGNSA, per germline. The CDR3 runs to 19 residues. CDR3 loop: CACSLAPRGTAVGGDTQYF. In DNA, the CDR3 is TGTGCCTGCAGCTTAGCCCCTCGCGGGACAGCAGTCGGGGGAGATACGCAGTATTTT.